This T cell receptor beta chain was documented in a study of blood T cell repertoires in COVID-19. Study summary: Italy, Spain and the United States were the sources of the convalescent and acute COVID-19 samples.

V lost 2 bases, J lost 6 bases, and 9 bases stayed unmatched. Looked up from germline, CDR1 is MNHEY and CDR2 is SMNVEV (reference sequence). This CDR3 region has 17 residues. Assay used: immunoSEQ multiplex PCR; TCRdb lists only in-frame clones, some missing. The sample includes 37,000 or so clones, around 90% seen only once; the top ten take 5.5% to 7.5%. This rearrangement joins TRBV27 to TRBJ2-2; TRBD1 aligns across 10 bases. Sequenced input: peripheral blood. This clonotype was sampled from a human donor in a cohort sampled during active COVID-19. As DNA, the CDR3 is TGTGCCAGCAGTTTAAGGGAGACAGGGGGCTATCCCGGGGAGCTGTTTTTT. It codes for CASSLRETGGYPGELFF.